A selection of T cell receptor beta chains follows, all from one sample in a study of a mutant IDH1 vaccine in newly diagnosed glioma. These receptors have no identified antigens. TCRdb's table, derived via immunoSEQ multiplex PCR, lists solely in-frame clones and lacks some. This table holds tens of thousands of clones, over 80% found once. The sample was PBMCs, taken from a glioma patient whose treatment included an IDH1 peptide vaccine. The receptors here all came from a man aged 25 to 40 with glioma. Both conserved end residues are trimmed from each CDR3.

v_call	j_call	cdr3_aa
TRBV11-2	TRBJ1-2	ASSLGAGDYGYT
TRBV5-6	TRBJ1-4	ASSPDNEKLF
TRBV27	TRBJ2-7	ASRRHGTGEREQY
TRBV30	TRBJ1-5	AWTGDRNQPQH
TRBV6-1	TRBJ1-2	ASSEVGRGEGYT
TRBV5-1	TRBJ1-1	ASSGTGATITNTEAF
TRBV5-4	TRBJ1-2	ASSLVRGSNYGYT
TRBV5-4	TRBJ1-6	ASSWGSRDRAISPLH
TRBV18	TRBJ1-2	ASSPTGQGVYGYT
TRBV28	TRBJ1-6	ASREQGVYNSPLH
TRBV19	TRBJ2-1	ASSKGGGTGEWVSLNEQF
TRBV11-2	TRBJ1-2	ASSWRQGPNYGYT
TRBV13	TRBJ2-1	ASSLSGQGATEQF
TRBV5-1	TRBJ2-5	ASSLEGEETQY
TRBV19	TRBJ1-1	ASSIGLRGAF
TRBV19	TRBJ2-6	ASSVTGGSGANVLT
TRBV12-5	TRBJ1-4	ASGGRGRVNEKLF
TRBV7-9	TRBJ2-5	ASSLEWVGGQETQY
TRBV7-8	TRBJ2-7	ASSFGTGYEQY
TRBV19	TRBJ2-7	ASSIDEVNEQY
TRBV5-1	TRBJ2-5	ASSLGQAQETQY
TRBV30	TRBJ2-3	AWSEGQGVDTQY
TRBV4-1	TRBJ1-6	ASSQTRAQGRNSPLH
TRBV10-1	TRBJ2-4	ASRMKNIQY
TRBV19	TRBJ2-7	ASSLYRDSYEQY
TRBV2	TRBJ2-2	ASSLQGLAVGELF
TRBV5-1	TRBJ2-5	ASSLSQGGRETQY
TRBV27	TRBJ2-7	ASSLTDTSYEQY
TRBV6-5	TRBJ1-6	ASSAVGYNSPLH
TRBV2	TRBJ2-7	ASSAQGYEQY
TRBV15	TRBJ1-1	ATSRGDWEGGNTEAF
TRBV5-4	TRBJ1-2	ASRSNRVNYGYT